These T cell receptor beta chains were read from a single sample in a study of T cell responses to AZD1222 COVID-19 vaccine. Clones were sequenced by immunoSEQ multiplex PCR, and TCRdb holds only the in-frame ones, with some missing. In the table there are 180,000 or so clones, 85% to 95% of which are singletons. The specimen comprised peripheral blood, sampled 28 days after the second AZD1222 dose. The receptor source for this set is an adult who received the AZD1222 COVID-19 vaccine. CDR3s include the opening cysteine and the closing phenylalanine or tryptophan. Not every row has a clone size; where given, it reads once, few, many or a size class.

clone size: NA; J gene: TRBJ2-7; V gene: TRBV25-1; CDR3 protein: CASSQPPGQGADEQYF
clone size: NA; J gene: TRBJ2-5; V gene: TRBV7-2; CDR3 protein: CASSLGPTGSETQYF
clone size: NA; J gene: TRBJ2-3; V gene: TRBV19; CDR3 protein: CASSASSVSTQYF
clone size: NA; J gene: TRBJ2-1; V gene: TRBV5-1; CDR3 protein: CASSLQGLYEQFF
clone size: NA; J gene: TRBJ1-5; V gene: TRBV3-1/TRBV3-2; CDR3 protein: CASSLTTGNQPQHF
clone size: NA; J gene: TRBJ1-4; V gene: TRBV28; CDR3 protein: CASSPRGAATNEKLFF
clone size: NA; J gene: TRBJ2-7; V gene: TRBV6-2/TRBV6-3; CDR3 protein: CASSYPFEQYF
clone size: NA; J gene: TRBJ1-3; V gene: TRBV13; CDR3 protein: CASSTPRAGNTIYF
clone size: NA; J gene: TRBJ2-3; V gene: TRBV9; CDR3 protein: CASSVAGGAADTQYF
clone size: NA; J gene: TRBJ2-1; V gene: TRBV7-6; CDR3 protein: CASSLETSSEQFF
clone size: NA; J gene: TRBJ2-2; V gene: TRBV11-2; CDR3 protein: CASSLWGAGNTGELFF
clone size: NA; J gene: TRBJ2-5; V gene: TRBV6-5; CDR3 protein: CASSYGGVGETQYF
clone size: NA; J gene: TRBJ1-1; V gene: TRBV2; CDR3 protein: CASSLGGLKTEAFF
clone size: NA; J gene: TRBJ2-5; V gene: TRBV6-5; CDR3 protein: CASSHSDYFETQYF
clone size: NA; J gene: TRBJ2-2; V gene: TRBV19; CDR3 protein: CASRVGLARRRYTGELFF
clone size: few; J gene: TRBJ2-1; V gene: TRBV4-3; CDR3 protein: CASSQVLQGSYNEQFF
clone size: NA; J gene: TRBJ1-6; V gene: TRBV19; CDR3 protein: CASKITGGNSPLHF
clone size: NA; J gene: TRBJ2-7; V gene: TRBV9; CDR3 protein: CASSPPGLARREQYF
clone size: NA; J gene: TRBJ2-3; V gene: TRBV10-3; CDR3 protein: CAISDLGQGRTDTQYF
clone size: NA; J gene: TRBJ2-3; V gene: TRBV3-1/TRBV3-2; CDR3 protein: CASSLSGDPDTQYF
clone size: once; J gene: TRBJ2-5; V gene: TRBV19; CDR3 protein: CASSIGTGVRETQYF
clone size: NA; J gene: TRBJ1-3; V gene: TRBV28; CDR3 protein: CATSPGGQGSSSGNTIYF
clone size: NA; J gene: TRBJ2-2; V gene: TRBV19; CDR3 protein: CASSIWGLGAGELFF
clone size: NA; J gene: TRBJ1-5; V gene: TRBV5-4; CDR3 protein: CASSLAEQGGQPQHF
clone size: NA; J gene: TRBJ2-1; V gene: TRBV23-1; CDR3 protein: CASSQLSGTGIGAYNEQFF
clone size: NA; J gene: TRBJ2-1; V gene: TRBV27; CDR3 protein: CASTPSAGNSYEQFF
clone size: NA; J gene: TRBJ1-3; V gene: TRBV7-3; CDR3 protein: CASSLSPGGSGNTIYF
clone size: NA; J gene: TRBJ2-2; V gene: TRBV28; CDR3 protein: CASNPPSITGELFF
clone size: NA; J gene: TRBJ1-6; V gene: TRBV11-3; CDR3 protein: CASSARSVNSPLHF
clone size: NA; J gene: TRBJ2-7; V gene: TRBV19; CDR3 protein: CASSWASGSYEQYF
clone size: NA; J gene: TRBJ2-1; V gene: TRBV7-9; CDR3 protein: CASSPRTGRTGEQFF
clone size: NA; J gene: TRBJ1-2; V gene: TRBV27; CDR3 protein: CASKPQFPRGDVGFYGYTF
clone size: NA; J gene: TRBJ2-1; V gene: TRBV5-4; CDR3 protein: CASSSNLAEEVFF
clone size: NA; J gene: TRBJ1-1; V gene: TRBV19; CDR3 protein: CASSIQGGFNTEAFF
clone size: NA; J gene: TRBJ1-4; V gene: TRBV15; CDR3 protein: CATSRDRGEKLFF
clone size: NA; J gene: TRBJ2-3; V gene: TRBV11-2; CDR3 protein: CASSLGGLVGTDTQYF
clone size: NA; J gene: TRBJ1-1; V gene: TRBV5-6; CDR3 protein: CASSSLGSTEAFF
clone size: NA; J gene: TRBJ2-7; V gene: TRBV6-2/TRBV6-3; CDR3 protein: CASSHISYEQYF
clone size: NA; J gene: TRBJ1-6; V gene: TRBV30; CDR3 protein: CAWATGNNSPLHF
clone size: NA; J gene: TRBJ2-3; V gene: TRBV3-1/TRBV3-2; CDR3 protein: CASSPTGETSTDTQYF
clone size: NA; J gene: TRBJ1-6; V gene: TRBV5-8; CDR3 protein: CASSLGSPLHF
clone size: NA; J gene: TRBJ1-6; V gene: TRBV13; CDR3 protein: CASSPQGPGSYNSPLHF
clone size: NA; J gene: TRBJ1-1; V gene: TRBV6-5; CDR3 protein: CATGLGGPPSEAFF
clone size: NA; J gene: TRBJ1-4; V gene: TRBV27; CDR3 protein: CASSFLTNEKLFF
clone size: NA; J gene: TRBJ1-4; V gene: TRBV27; CDR3 protein: CASKIRTDEKLFF
clone size: NA; J gene: TRBJ1-4; V gene: TRBV3-1/TRBV3-2; CDR3 protein: CASSQDFAATNEKLFF
clone size: NA; J gene: TRBJ2-5; V gene: TRBV5-4; CDR3 protein: CASSSQTHPNQETQYF
clone size: NA; J gene: TRBJ1-2; V gene: TRBV27; CDR3 protein: CASSWETGGGYTF
clone size: NA; J gene: TRBJ1-6; V gene: TRBV6-5; CDR3 protein: CASSYARTQGSPLHF
clone size: NA; J gene: TRBJ1-2; V gene: TRBV29-1; CDR3 protein: CSVEEGQVYGYTF
clone size: NA; J gene: TRBJ2-5; V gene: TRBV2; CDR3 protein: CASSPFLHVETQYF
clone size: once; J gene: TRBJ2-7; V gene: TRBV27; CDR3 protein: CASSLSPVGYEQYF
clone size: NA; J gene: TRBJ1-5; V gene: TRBV5-1; CDR3 protein: CASSRDGYSNQPQHF
clone size: NA; J gene: TRBJ2-7; V gene: TRBV4-3; CDR3 protein: CASSLLTGTHYEQYF